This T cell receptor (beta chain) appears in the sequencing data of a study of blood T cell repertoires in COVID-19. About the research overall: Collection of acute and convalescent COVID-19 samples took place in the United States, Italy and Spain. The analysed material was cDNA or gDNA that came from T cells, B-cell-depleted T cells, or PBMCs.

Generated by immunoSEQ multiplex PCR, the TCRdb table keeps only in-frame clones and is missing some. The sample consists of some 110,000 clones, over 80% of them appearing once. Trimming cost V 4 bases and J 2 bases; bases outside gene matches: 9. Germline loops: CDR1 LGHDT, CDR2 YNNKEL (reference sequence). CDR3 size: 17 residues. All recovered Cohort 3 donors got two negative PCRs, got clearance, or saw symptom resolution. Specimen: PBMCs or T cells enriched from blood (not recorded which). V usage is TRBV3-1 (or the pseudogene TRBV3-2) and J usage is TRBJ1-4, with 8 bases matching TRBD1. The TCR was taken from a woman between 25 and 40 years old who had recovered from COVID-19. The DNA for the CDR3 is TGTGCCAGCAGCCCGCGGTTACGGACAGGGACTAATGAAAAACTGTTTTTT. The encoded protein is CASSPRLRTGTNEKLFF.